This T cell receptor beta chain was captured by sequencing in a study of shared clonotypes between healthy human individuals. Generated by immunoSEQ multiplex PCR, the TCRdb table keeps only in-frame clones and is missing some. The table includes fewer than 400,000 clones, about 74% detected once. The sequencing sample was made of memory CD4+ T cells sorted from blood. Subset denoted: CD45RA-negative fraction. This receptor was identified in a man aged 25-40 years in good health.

DNA for the CDR3: TGTGCCAGCACCCAAGGGTACGAGCAGTACTTC. It yields the protein CASTQGYEQYF. V usage is TRBV6-4 and J usage is TRBJ2-7; the D is unclear. Germline CDR1 reads MRHNA; CDR2 reads SNTAGT. The V gene lost 7 bases and the J gene lost 4 bases, with 8 bases spanning the gap. This CDR3 is 11 amino acids long.